This TCR beta chain was observed in a study of Ad26.COV2.S vaccination and SARS-CoV-2 variants. The data were produced by immunoSEQ multiplex PCR, yet TCRdb's version contains in-frame clones alone and is incomplete. The sample lists 43,000 or so clones; 65% to 90% were seen once. The starting material was peripheral blood, obtained after recovery from COVID-19. The source is a human donor who had recovered from COVID-19.

The CDR3 sequence: CATSRGQTNEKLFF. CDR3 coding DNA: TGTGCCACCAGCAGAGGACAGACAAATGAAAAACTGTTTTTT. The chain combines TRBV15 with TRBJ1-4; D is perhaps TRBD1 (5 bases). This CDR3 contains 14 residues. The V gene's germline CDR1 is LNHNV and CDR2 YYDKDF (reference sequence). V was clipped by 1 base and J by 5 bases, with 8 bases between them.